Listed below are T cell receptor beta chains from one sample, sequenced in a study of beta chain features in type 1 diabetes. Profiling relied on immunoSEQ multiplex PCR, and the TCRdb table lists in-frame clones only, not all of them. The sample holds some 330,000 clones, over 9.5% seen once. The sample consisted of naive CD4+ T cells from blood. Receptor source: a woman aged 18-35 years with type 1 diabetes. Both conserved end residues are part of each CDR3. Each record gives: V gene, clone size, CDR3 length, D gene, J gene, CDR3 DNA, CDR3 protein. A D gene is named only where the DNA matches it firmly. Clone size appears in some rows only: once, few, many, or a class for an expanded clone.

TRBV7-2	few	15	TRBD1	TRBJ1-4	TGTGCCAGCAGCACAGGGGGCCGGGGAAGGGAAAAACTGTTTTTT	CASSTGGRGREKLFF
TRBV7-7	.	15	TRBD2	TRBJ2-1	TGTGCTAGCAGCCCTGGAGCGGGAGGATCATATGAGCAGTTCTTC	CASSPGAGGSYEQFF
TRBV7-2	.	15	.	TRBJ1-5	TGTGCCAGCAGCTCCTTGGGGGGAGGCAATCAGCCCCAGCATTTT	CASSSLGGGNQPQHF
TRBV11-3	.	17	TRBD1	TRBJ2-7	TGTGCCAGCAGCTTAGATAGGTGGGACAGCTACTCCTACGAGCAGTACTTC	CASSLDRWDSYSYEQYF
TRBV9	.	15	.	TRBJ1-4	TGTGCCAGCAGCTCCCGACAGGCAACTAATGAAAAACTGTTTTTT	CASSSRQATNEKLFF
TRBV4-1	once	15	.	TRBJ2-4	TGCGCCAGCAGCCAAGCCCCCTCGACAGAAAACATTCAGTACTTC	CASSQAPSTENIQYF
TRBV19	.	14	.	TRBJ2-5	TGTGCCAGTAGTATTGGAACGGCGGAGGAGACCCAGTACTTC	CASSIGTAEETQYF
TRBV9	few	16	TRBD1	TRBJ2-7	TGTGCCAGCAGCGTAGCGGGGACAGGGGGAACTCACGAGCAGTACTTC	CASSVAGTGGTHEQYF
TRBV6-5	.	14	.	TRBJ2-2	TGTGCCAGCAGACCCGGACAGCTCACCGGGGAGCTGTTTTTT	CASRPGQLTGELFF
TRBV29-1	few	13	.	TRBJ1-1	TGCAGCGTTACCCCCCAGATGAACACTGAAGCTTTCTTT	CSVTPQMNTEAFF
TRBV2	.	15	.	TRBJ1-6	TGTGCCAGCAGTGAAGGGCGGCAGGGAAGCTCACCCCTCCACTTT	CASSEGRQGSSPLHF
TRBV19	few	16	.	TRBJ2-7	TGTGCCAGTAGTACCCCAGGGCGGGGTGCCCTCTACGAGCAGTACTTC	CASSTPGRGALYEQYF
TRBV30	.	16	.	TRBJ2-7	TGTGCCTGGAGTTTAGGTTTGTACAGGAGCTCCTACGAGCAGTACTTC	CAWSLGLYRSSYEQYF
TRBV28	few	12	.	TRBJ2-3	TGTGCCAGTAGGAGGAGGGAAGATACGCAGTATTTT	CASRRREDTQYF
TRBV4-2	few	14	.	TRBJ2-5	TGTGCCAGCAGCCCATTCGACAGGCAAGAGACCCAGTACTTC	CASSPFDRQETQYF
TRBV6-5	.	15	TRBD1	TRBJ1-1	TGTGCCAGCAGTTACTCGAGACAGGGTGGGACTGAAGCTTTCTTT	CASSYSRQGGTEAFF
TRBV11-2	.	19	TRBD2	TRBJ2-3	TGTGCCAGCAGCCACAGACTAGCGGGGGTTCCCTCTAGCACAGATACGCAGTATTTT	CASSHRLAGVPSSTDTQYF
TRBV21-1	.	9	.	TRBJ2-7	TGTGCCAGCAGGCAGGGGCGATCCTTC	CASRQGRSF
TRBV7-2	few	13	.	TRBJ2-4	TGTGCCAGCAGCGCGAACGCCGGGGAAATTCAGTACTTC	CASSANAGEIQYF
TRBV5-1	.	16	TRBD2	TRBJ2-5	TGCGCCAGCAGCCTCGGCGGTCTAGCGGGAAAAGAGACCCAGTACTTC	CASSLGGLAGKETQYF
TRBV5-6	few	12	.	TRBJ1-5	TGTGCCAGCAGCTTGGGCGATCAGCCCCAGCATTTT	CASSLGDQPQHF
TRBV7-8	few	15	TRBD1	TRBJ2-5	TGTGCCAGCAGCGCGGACAGGGGAACAAGAGAGACCCAGTACTTC	CASSADRGTRETQYF
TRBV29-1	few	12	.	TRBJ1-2	TGCAGCGCTCAGGTCTCTTTCTATGGCTACACCTTC	CSAQVSFYGYTF
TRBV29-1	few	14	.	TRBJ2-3	TGCAGCGTTGTGGACAGAACTAGCACAGATACGCAGTATTTT	CSVVDRTSTDTQYF
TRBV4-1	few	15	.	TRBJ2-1	TGCGCCAGCAGCATCGTAGGACTCTCCTACAATGAGCAGTTCTTC	CASSIVGLSYNEQFF
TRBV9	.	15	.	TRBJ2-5	TGTGCCAGCAGCCCCCAATTGGGGAGGAAGGAGACCCAGTACTTC	CASSPQLGRKETQYF
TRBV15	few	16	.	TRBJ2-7	TGTGCCACCAGCAAGAGGCGTCTCGAGGCACCCTACGAGCAGTACTTC	CATSKRRLEAPYEQYF
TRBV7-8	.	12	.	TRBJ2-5	TGTGCCAGCAGCCCCGACTCGGGGACCCAGTACTTC	CASSPDSGTQYF
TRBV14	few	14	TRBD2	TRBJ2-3	TGTGCCAGCAGCCCGTCGGGAGGGCCAGATACGCAGTATTTT	CASSPSGGPDTQYF
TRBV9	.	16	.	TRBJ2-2	TGTGCCAGCAGCTCCCCCTCTAGCGCGAGAACCGGGGAGCTGTTTTTT	CASSSPSSARTGELFF
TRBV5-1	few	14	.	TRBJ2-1	TGCGCCAGCAGCCTACCTACGGGCGGGAAGGAGCAGTTCTTC	CASSLPTGGKEQFF
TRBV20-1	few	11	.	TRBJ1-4	TGCAGTGCGAATAGGGGGGAAAAACTGTTTTTT	CSANRGEKLFF
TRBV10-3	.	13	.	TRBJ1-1	TGTGCCATCAGTGGCAGGGAGGACACTGAAGCTTTCTTT	CAISGREDTEAFF
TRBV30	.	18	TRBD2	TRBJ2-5	TGTGCCTGGAGTGTTGGGCTAGCGGGAGTTCGGGCCATTGAGACCCAGTACTTC	CAWSVGLAGVRAIETQYF
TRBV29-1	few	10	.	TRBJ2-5	TGCAGCGCTAGCGATGAGACCCAGTACTTC	CSASDETQYF
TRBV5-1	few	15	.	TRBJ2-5	TGCGCCAGCAGCATGGGACACCCGATACAAGAGACCCAGTACTTC	CASSMGHPIQETQYF
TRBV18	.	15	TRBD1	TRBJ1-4	TGTGCCAGCTCAACTCGGACAGGGATGGGTGAAAAACTGTTTTTT	CASSTRTGMGEKLFF
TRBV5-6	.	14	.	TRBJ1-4	TGTGCCAGCAGCTTCCGGGACTGGAGTGAAAAACTGTTTTTT	CASSFRDWSEKLFF
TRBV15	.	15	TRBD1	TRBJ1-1	TGTGCCACCAGCGGGGGACAGGGGAAGAACACTGAAGCTTTCTTT	CATSGGQGKNTEAFF
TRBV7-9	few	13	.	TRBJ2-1	TGTGCCAGCAGCCGCCTGATTATCGGTGAGCAGTTCTTC	CASSRLIIGEQFF
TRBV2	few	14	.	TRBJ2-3	TGTGCCAGCAGTGAAAGGGGGAGCACAGATACGCAGTATTTT	CASSERGSTDTQYF
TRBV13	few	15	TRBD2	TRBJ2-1	TGTGCCAGCAGCACGTGGCTAGCGGGAGGCCATGAGCAGTTCTTC	CASSTWLAGGHEQFF